The 19 T cell receptor beta chains below were found in one sample sequenced in a study of T-cell memory formation after mild COVID-19. TCRdb re-analysed the 5' RACE reads in MiXCR, keeping a single row per CDR3 protein. The table lists 200,000 to 250,000 distinct CDR3 sequences, more than 8% of them singletons, with around 20% in the top ten. The specimen was PBMCs or a T cell subset sorted from them (not recorded which). These receptors all come from a man aged 18-30 years who had mild COVID-19 (a few samples of this study predate the infection). Cell type and time point are not known.

Many counts were recorded for this clonotype. This chain connects TRBV11-2 to TRBJ2-1; no clear D gene. Germline CDR1 and CDR2: SGHAT and FQNNGV. V shed 5 bases and J shed 7 bases, with 12 bases lying between them. The CDR3 loop spans 13 amino acids. The CDR3 DNA reads as TGTGCCAGCAGCGATAGTTCGGCTAATGAGCAGTTCTTC. Its translation is CASSDSSANEQFF. Together with reference TRBV11-2 and TRBJ2-1, the CDR3 gives the full variable domain: EAGVAQSPRYKIIEKRQSVAFWCNPISGHATLYWYQQILGQGPKLLIQFQNNGVVDDSQLPKDRFSAERLKGVDSTLKIQPAKLEDSAVYLCASSDSSANEQFFGPGTRLTVL.

This chain links TRBV5-6 with TRBJ1-6; D remains unclear. Germline CDR1 reads SGHDT; CDR2 reads YYEEEE. The CDR3 has 15 amino acids. V lost 0 bases and J 7 bases, leaving 11 bases between the germline ends. CDR3 sequence reads: CASSLEDGRNSPLHF. CDR3 bases: TGTGCCAGCAGCTTGGAGGACGGACGGAATTCACCCCTCCACTTT.

V is TRBV12-3 or TRBV12-4 and J is TRBJ2-5; the D is unclear. V lost 6 bases and J lost 1, with 3 bases in between. This CDR3 comprises 11 residues. The CDR3 DNA is TGTGCCAGCAGGACCCAAGAGACCCAGTACTTC. Protein product: CASRTQETQYF.

V and J are TRBV6-2 or TRBV6-3 and TRBJ1-5, with D perhaps matching TRBD1 (6 bases). Looked up from germline, CDR1 is MNHEY and CDR2 is SVGEGT. Between the trimmed V and J ends, which lost 1 base and 4 bases, there was a span of 11 bases. This CDR3 comprises 15 residues. The CDR3 nucleotides read TGTGCCAGCAGTTACTATTTAACAGGGAATCAGCCCCAGCATTTT. This codes for CASSYYLTGNQPQHF.

J is TRBJ1-1 and V is TRBV29-1; no reliable D call. Trimming removed 6 bases at V and 6 bases at J, with 26 bases between. The V gene's germline CDR1 is SQVTM and CDR2 ANQGSEA. The CDR3 has 16 residues. The CDR3 loop reads CSVHLSGAPLTPEAFF. In nucleotides, the CDR3 is TGCAGCGTGCACCTCTCCGGCGCACCCTTAACGCCTGAAGCTTTCTTT. Based on the CDR3 plus reference TRBV29-1 and TRBJ1-1, the full variable domain is SAVISQKPSRDICQRGTSLTIQCQVDSQVTMMFWYRQQPGQSLTLIATANQGSEATYESGFVIDKFPISRPNLTFSTLTVSNMSPEDSSIYLCSVHLSGAPLTPEAFFGQGTRLTVV.

Only a few counts were recorded for this clonotype. V and J are TRBV6-2 or TRBV6-3 and TRBJ1-5; possibly TRBD1 for D (6 bases). V was shortened by 6 bases and J by 0 bases, with 9 bases between the two germline ends. Germline CDR1 and CDR2: MNHEY and SVGEGT. This CDR3 contains 14 residues. CDR3 amino acids: CASSRRGSNQPQHF. In DNA, the CDR3 is TGTGCCAGCAGCCGCAGGGGTAGCAATCAGCCCCAGCATTTT.

The chain couples TRBV6-5 to TRBJ1-2; D not certain. Germline-derived CDR1 and CDR2 are MNHEY and SVGAGI. V dropped 9 bases and J dropped 3 bases, with 14 bases sitting between them. This CDR3 spans 13 amino acids. CDR3 in DNA: TGTGCCAGTTCAGACACTTACGACTATGGCTACACCTTC. It is translated as CASSDTYDYGYTF.

There are a few counts of this clonotype. A read error may produce the germline difference seen at one junction end. The genes are TRBV7-2 and TRBJ1-2; tentative D call: TRBD1 (5 bases). The germline gives CDR1 SGHTA, CDR2 FQGNSA. This CDR3 has 12 residues. In DNA form, the CDR3 reads TGTGCCAGCAGCTTCATCCGGGACCATACTCTCTTC. This codes for CASSFIRDHTLF. Full variable domain (rest looked up from reference TRBV7-2 and TRBJ1-2): GAGVSQSPSNKVTEKGKDVELRCDPISGHTALYWYRQSLGQGLEFLIYFQGNSAPDKSGLPSDRFSAERTGGSVSTLTIQRTQQEDSAVYLCASSFIRDHTLFGSGTRLTVV.

This clonotype was detected ten times or more. The chain recombines TRBV5-1 with TRBJ1-1; D perhaps matches TRBD1 (5 bases). CDR1 and CDR2 (germline): SGHRS, YFSETQ. V shed 2 bases and J shed 7 bases, with 12 bases lying between them. There are 13 residues in the CDR3. The CDR3 reads CASSFVGANEAFF. CDR3 bases: TGCGCCAGCAGCTTTGTAGGGGCAAATGAAGCTTTCTTT.

This clonotype has just a few counts. The chain has TRBV4-1 and TRBJ2-3; weak D call: TRBD2 (7 bases). V gave up 0 bases and J gave up 4 bases, with 20 bases separating them. The germline V gene has CDR1 MGHRA and CDR2 YSYEKL. The CDR3 consists of 18 residues. Here the CDR3 DNA reads TGCGCCAGCAGCCAAGAACACACGGGGGGCCCCTCGTCAGATACGCAGTATTTT. Translating it yields CASSQEHTGGPSSDTQYF.

The rearrangement uses TRBV12-3 or TRBV12-4 and TRBJ1-2; perhaps TRBD1 as D (6 bases). The V and J ends lost 3 bases and 8 bases respectively, with 16 bases between them. CDR3 length: 14 amino acids. The DNA for the CDR3 is TGTGCCAGCAGTTTCTGGGGCAGGGGAGGGGGCTACACCTTC. Translation: CASSFWGRGGGYTF.

The rearrangement uses TRBV7-3 and TRBJ1-1; 8 bases match TRBD1. Germline CDR1 and CDR2: SGHTA and FQGTGA. V lost 4 bases, J lost 6 bases, and 10 bases stayed unmatched. This CDR3 is 15 amino acids long. The CDR3 region has the DNA TGTGCCAGCAGCTACACTCAGGGGGCTATGGCTGAAGCTTTCTTT. Translated, it gives CASSYTQGAMAEAFF.

This clonotype was seen a handful of times. As DNA, the CDR3 is TGTGCCACCAGCAGAGATCTGCGGGGCAATCAGCCCCAGCATTTT. Translating it yields CATSRDLRGNQPQHF. This chain uses TRBV15 with TRBJ1-5; D remains ambiguous. Deletions cut 0 bases from V and 2 bases from J, with 8 bases between. CDR1 LNHNV and CDR2 YYDKDF come from the germline V gene (reference sequence). The CDR3 extends over 15 amino acids.

The CDR3 DNA reads TGTGCCAGCAGCTTACCCTCTACAGGGACTAGCACAGATACGCAGTATTTT. Its protein is CASSLPSTGTSTDTQYF. V and J are TRBV7-2 and TRBJ2-3, with D perhaps matching TRBD1 or TRBD2 (6 bases each). V lost 2 bases to trimming and J lost 0 bases, with 15 bases between them. Germline loops: CDR1 SGHTA, CDR2 FQGNSA. CDR3 length equals 17 residues.

Only a few counts were recorded for this clonotype. The rearrangement joins TRBV5-1 to TRBJ2-3, with 7 bases matching TRBD1. V shed 6 bases, J shed 4 bases, and the junction held 8 bases outside the gene matches. Germline loops: CDR1 SGHRS, CDR2 YFSETQ. The CDR3 runs 14 residues. CDR3 nucleotides: TGCGCCAGCACGACAGGGTTGACGGCAGATACGCAGTATTTT. Its translation is CASTTGLTADTQYF.

This clonotype showed up just a few times. The V gene is TRBV4-3, the J gene TRBJ1-3; D remains unclear. Germline assignment: CDR1 LGHNA and CDR2 YSLEER. Trimming cost V 1 base and J 0 bases, with 10 bases left between them. The CDR3 runs 16 residues. The CDR3 spells CASSQVAGDSGNTIYF. CDR3 in DNA: TGCGCCAGCAGCCAAGTTGCGGGAGACTCTGGAAACACCATATATTTT.

The chain joins TRBV18 to TRBJ2-3; D is ambiguous. Germline CDR1 reads KGHSH; CDR2 reads LQKENI. V was pared by 0 bases and J by 1 base, with 8 bases between. This CDR3 spans 15 amino acids. The CDR3 sequence: CASSPPSVGTDTQYF. The CDR3 DNA is TGTGCCAGCTCACCACCGTCAGTGGGCACAGATACGCAGTATTTT.

This chain joins TRBV5-1 and TRBJ2-2; tentatively, D is TRBD2 (6 bases). Deletions cut 0 bases from V and 2 bases from J, with 11 bases between. Germline CDR1 and CDR2: SGHRS and YFSETQ. The CDR3 contains 16 residues. The CDR3 protein is CASSLERGVNTGELFF. CDR3 nucleotide sequence: TGCGCCAGCAGCTTGGAGCGCGGGGTTAACACCGGGGAGCTGTTTTTT.

This clonotype was counted a few times. The chain carries TRBV20-1 and TRBJ1-4; D gene ambiguous. CDR3 length: 14 amino acids. CDR1 is DFQATT and CDR2 is SNEGSKA in the germline V gene (reference sequence). V lost 2 bases, J lost 4 bases, and 11 bases lay in between. This CDR3 reads CSARNPALNEKLFF. The CDR3 DNA reads as TGCAGTGCTAGAAACCCGGCCCTTAATGAAAAACTGTTTTTT.